Listed below are T cell receptor beta chains from one sample, sequenced in a study of blood T cells in healthy people across ages. TCRdb re-analysed the 5' RACE reads in MiXCR, keeping a single row per CDR3 protein. Among around 1,900,000 distinct CDR3 sequences listed, 35% to 50% were seen once. Sequencing was carried out using blood. The receptors were gathered from a human donor in good health. The CDR3 runs from the conserved cysteine through the conserved F or W. The order of the fields is clone size, D gene, V gene, J gene, CDR3 DNA, CDR3 protein. The D gene is left open where the match is weak. Part of the rows lack a size; the others show once, few, many or a class for expanded clones.

>.|.|TRBV28|TRBJ1-1
TGTGCCAGCAGTTTAACGACTCCTCGAGTGGATGAAGCTTTCTTT
CASSLTTPRVDEAFF
>few|TRBD2|TRBV7-2|TRBJ2-1
TGTGCCAGCAGCCGGGGAACCGGGACTAGTGACAATGAGCAGTTCTTC
CASSRGTGTSDNEQFF
>.|.|TRBV20-1|TRBJ2-1
TGCAGTGCTAGAGAGGGAGGAAAAGAGACCCAGTTCTTC
CSAREGGKETQFF
>many|.|TRBV5-1|TRBJ2-5
TGCGCCAGCAGCTTGGACGTGACCCAGTACTTC
CASSLDVTQYF
>few|.|TRBV2|TRBJ2-1
TGTGCCAGCACCGGGGGCTTCCCGGGAAATGAGCCGTTCTTC
CASTGGFPGNEPFF
>.|.|TRBV10-3|TRBJ1-2
TGTGCCATCCGTTTTCGGGACGCAAGGGGCTACACCTTC
CAIRFRDARGYTF
>.|TRBD1|TRBV28|TRBJ1-5
TGTGCCAGCAGTTTACGGGGACAGGGCGGTCAGCCCCAGCATTTT
CASSLRGQGGQPQHF
>.|.|TRBV28|TRBJ1-1
TGTGCCAGCAGTTGGGGACCGCGAGAAGCTTTCTTT
CASSWGPREAFF
>few|.|TRBV15|TRBJ2-2
TGTGCCACCAGCAGGGACAGAGTGGCCGGGGAGCGGTTTTTT
CATSRDRVAGERFF
>few|.|TRBV9|TRBJ2-7
TGTGCCAGCAGCCCACAGGGTCGACTCTACGAGCAGTACTTC
CASSPQGRLYEQYF
>few|TRBD1|TRBV11-2|TRBJ2-7
TGTGCCAGCAGCTTAGAAACAGGGGAGTACGAGCAGTACTTC
CASSLETGEYEQYF
>.|.|TRBV13|TRBJ2-3
TGTGCCAGCAAACCCCCAGGAGTAGTAGGGACAGATACGCAGTATTTT
CASKPPGVVGTDTQYF
>many|.|TRBV28|TRBJ2-1
TGTGCCAGCATCTCGACGGCGTACAATGAGCAGTTCTTC
CASISTAYNEQFF
>.|.|TRBV4-2|TRBJ1-5
TGTGCCAGCAGCCAGACAGTCTTTGGTCAGCCCCAGCATTTT
CASSQTVFGQPQHF
>few|.|TRBV15|TRBJ2-7
TGTGCCACCAGCAGAGATTATCAGGGTCAGAACGAGCAGTACTTC
CATSRDYQGQNEQYF
>few|.|TRBV4-1|TRBJ1-1
TGCGCCAGCAGCCAAGATGGAAAGGGAGGCACTGAAGCTTTCTTT
CASSQDGKGGTEAFF
>many|TRBD2|TRBV9|TRBJ2-3
TGTGCCAGCAGCGTAGCGGGGGGAGATACGCAGTATTTT
CASSVAGGDTQYF
>few|.|TRBV9|TRBJ2-4
TGTGCCAGCAGCGTAGGATTGGGTACCTCGGCCAAAAACATTCAGTACTTC
CASSVGLGTSAKNIQYF
>.|TRBD1|TRBV27|TRBJ2-3
TGTGCCAGCAGGGCAGGGACAGTTAGGCTCGCCTATTCTAGCACAGATACGCAGTATTTT
CASRAGTVRLAYSSTDTQYF
>.|TRBD2|TRBV7-2|TRBJ2-5
TGTGCCAGCAGCTCGGGGACTAGCGGAGGTGCCCAGTACTTC
CASSSGTSGGAQYF
>.|TRBD1|TRBV28|TRBJ2-2
TGTGCCAGCAGTTTATTGAGCAGGGGGAGAGTCCGCACCGGGGAGCTGTTTTTT
CASSLLSRGRVRTGELFF
>.|.|TRBV9|TRBJ1-1
TGTGCCAGCAGCGGGCTGGGCAGAGCTTTCTTT
CASSGLGRAFF
>few|.|TRBV6-6|TRBJ2-5
TGTGCCAGCAGTCCACAACGGCCGTTCGATGAGCAGTACTTC
CASSPQRPFDEQYF
>.|.|TRBV30|TRBJ1-4
TGTGCCTGGAGTGTACTGTCTGGAGGATATGAAAAACTGTTTTTT
CAWSVLSGGYEKLFF
>few|.|TRBV6-6|TRBJ2-3
TGTGCCAGCAGTTACTCCAACAATGGCCTATTAGATACGCAGTATTTT
CASSYSNNGLLDTQYF
>few|.|TRBV6-1|TRBJ1-4
TGTGCCAGCTGCAACAGGGCGGAGGAAAAACTGTTTTTT
CASCNRAEEKLFF
>few|.|TRBV5-6|TRBJ2-7
TGTGCCAGCAGCTTGGGTTCCAGGGTCCATAACGAGCAGTACTTC
CASSLGSRVHNEQYF
>.|.|TRBV24-1|TRBJ1-2
TGTGCCACCAGTGACCCCCTCGGAGGGGATAACTATGGCTACACCTTC
CATSDPLGGDNYGYTF
>few|TRBD1|TRBV27|TRBJ1-2
TGTGCCAGCAGTCCGGGGACAGGGGCTAACTATGACTACACCTTC
CASSPGTGANYDYTF
>.|.|TRBV6-2/TRBV6-3|TRBJ2-7
TGTGCCAGCAGTCAACGGTTTAACAATGAGCAGTACTTC
CASSQRFNNEQYF
>.|.|TRBV5-1|TRBJ1-1
TGCGCCAGCAGCTTGGAATGGGGTTTCGGGAACACTGAAGCTTTCTTT
CASSLEWGFGNTEAFF
>.|.|TRBV5-1|TRBJ1-4
TGCGCCAGCAGGAGGGCTGAGGGCGAAAAACTGTTTTTT
CASRRAEGEKLFF
>.|TRBD1|TRBV6-1|TRBJ2-5
TGTGCCAGCAGTTCCCCAGGGGGTTTCAGACAAGAGACCCAGTACTTC
CASSSPGGFRQETQYF
>few|.|TRBV5-1|TRBJ2-1
TGCGCCAGCAGCTTGGTTAGCATCCTCTACAACGAGCAGTTCTTC
CASSLVSILYNEQFF
>few|.|TRBV5-1|TRBJ2-3
TGCGCCAGCAGCCCTGGGCTCCTCACAGGTACGCAGTATTTT
CASSPGLLTGTQYF
>.|.|TRBV9|TRBJ1-2
TGTGCCAGCAGCGTAGCGGAACAGGGAGCCACTAACTATGACTACACCTTC
CASSVAEQGATNYDYTF
>few|.|TRBV29-1|TRBJ1-2
TGCAGCGTTGAACTGGGGTTCTATGGCTACACCTTC
CSVELGFYGYTF
>.|TRBD2|TRBV12-3/TRBV12-4|TRBJ2-7
TGTGCCAGCAGAGCTACTGGGACTAGTGGCGAGCAGTACTTC
CASRATGTSGEQYF
>few|.|TRBV16|TRBJ2-5
TGTGCCAGCAGCCAAGTATTTACTGCGGAACAGTACTTC
CASSQVFTAEQYF
>few|.|TRBV6-2/TRBV6-3|TRBJ2-5
TGTGCCAGCAGTGATCGCGATCGCGGGCAGTACTTC
CASSDRDRGQYF
>.|.|TRBV25-1|TRBJ2-3
TGTGCCAGCATGACAGATCCAGATACGCAGTATTTT
CASMTDPDTQYF
>few|TRBD1|TRBV10-3|TRBJ2-1
TGTGCCATCAGTGATTCGGGACAGGCGTATGAGCAGTTCTTC
CAISDSGQAYEQFF
>.|TRBD2|TRBV20-1|TRBJ2-1
TGCAGTGCGGGAGCCGGGACTACATACAATGAGCAGTTCTTC
CSAGAGTTYNEQFF
>.|.|TRBV7-9|TRBJ2-3
TGTGCCAGCAGCTCGGGACGTCGGGCAGATACGCAGTATTTT
CASSSGRRADTQYF
>.|.|TRBV9|TRBJ2-3
TGTGCCAGCAGCCACCAGACAGTTTTGAGAGGGGATACGCAGTATTTT
CASSHQTVLRGDTQYF
>.|.|TRBV25-1|TRBJ2-7
TGTGCCAGCAGTGACGACCATAGACCCTACGAGCAGTACTTC
CASSDDHRPYEQYF
>.|TRBD1|TRBV7-3|TRBJ2-1
TGTGCCAGCAGAGGGACAGGGGATGAGCAGTTCTTC
CASRGTGDEQFF
>many|TRBD1|TRBV12-3/TRBV12-4|TRBJ2-1
TGTGCCAGCAGTTTTGGGACAGGGTCTTACAATGAGCAGTTCTTC
CASSFGTGSYNEQFF
>few|.|TRBV10-3|TRBJ2-1
TGTGCCACCCTGGGGCCTCCCTACAATGAGCAGTTCTTC
CATLGPPYNEQFF
>few|.|TRBV28|TRBJ2-1
TGTGCCAGCAGTTTATACGCAGGTCCCAAGGTGGACAATGAGCAGTTCTTC
CASSLYAGPKVDNEQFF
>.|.|TRBV7-2|TRBJ1-2
TGTGCTACCCGGCTGGGATCCGGGAAATACTATGGCTACACCTTC
CATRLGSGKYYGYTF
>.|TRBD2|TRBV29-1|TRBJ2-1
TGCAGCGAGAGACTAGCGGGGGGGAGTGAGCAGTTCTTC
CSERLAGGSEQFF
>few|TRBD1|TRBV14|TRBJ1-2
TGTGCCAGCAGCCACGACAGGGTCGGCTACACCTTC
CASSHDRVGYTF